The 21 T cell receptor beta chains reported below all come from one sample, sequenced in a study of STAT3 mutations in large granular lymphocyte leukemia. Study-level points and caveats: In T-cell large granular lymphocyte leukemia, about half of patients showed multiple immunodominant subclonotypes.

Libraries were prepared by immunoSEQ multiplex PCR; TCRdb keeps only in-frame clonotypes and omits some of them. The sample shows around 39,000 clones, about 88% of them seen only once. Antigen specificity for these receptors is unknown. The sample comprised PBMCs. The receptors derive from a human donor with T large granular lymphocyte leukemia. Some clones in this sample may be carry-over from other donors' samples.

This chain connects TRBV4-2 to TRBJ1-6, with 7 positions matching TRBD1. The CDR3 runs to 16 residues. The V segment lost 0 bases and the J segment 5 bases; nucleotides outside the gene matches: 4. Germline V gene data show CDR1 as LGHNA and CDR2 as YNFKEQ. The CDR3, as DNA: TGTGCCAGCAGCCAAGAAGGGACAGCTAATAATTCACCCCTCCACTTT. Residues: CASSQEGTANNSPLHF.

The CDR3 sequence: CASSQREGAGEKLFF. The CDR3 coding sequence is TGCGCCAGCAGCCAACGGGAGGGGGCGGGTGAAAAACTGTTTTTT. V gene TRBV4-3 combines with J gene TRBJ1-4, with 7 nucleotides matching TRBD1. The ends lost 2 bases at V and 7 bases at J; junction bases unmatched: 7. The CDR3 length is 15 residues. Germline V gives CDR1 LGHNA, CDR2 YSLEER.

The genes are TRBV4-1 and TRBJ1-3; D might be TRBD1 (5 bases). Germline CDR1 reads MGHRA; CDR2 reads YSYEKL. With 1 base removed from V and 4 bases from J, the gap between germline ends came to 14 bases. The CDR3 consists of 16 residues. The CDR3 loop is CASSQAWRGRGNTIYF. DNA for the CDR3: TGCGCCAGCAGCCAAGCCTGGCGGGGCAGGGGAAACACCATATATTTT.

The chain carries TRBV5-1 and TRBJ2-5; 10 bases fit TRBD1. The ends lost 4 bases at V and 5 bases at J; junction bases unmatched: 2. This CDR3 comprises 13 residues. CDR1 SGHRS and CDR2 YFSETQ come from the germline V gene. The CDR3 DNA reads as TGCGCCAGCAGCCAGGGACAGGGGGAGACCCAGTACTTC. Its translation is CASSQGQGETQYF.

The rearrangement joins TRBV11-2 to TRBJ1-6; D unclear. The CDR3 has 14 amino acids. Germline CDR1 SGHAT, CDR2 FQNNGV. Deletions cut 5 bases from V and 7 bases from J, with 12 bases between. The CDR3 DNA reads as TGTGCCAGCAGCCCTGTGACGGCGAATTCACCCCTCCACTTT. Protein: CASSPVTANSPLHF.

The chain links TRBV11-2 to TRBJ2-5, with TRBD1 matching over 8 bases. Germline-derived CDR1 and CDR2 are SGHAT and FQNNGV. CDR3 size: 13 residues. V gave up 7 bases and J gave up 9 bases; unmatched junction bases: 10. The CDR3 reads CASTIGQGRAQYF. The CDR3 DNA follows: TGTGCCAGCACCATAGGACAGGGCAGGGCCCAGTACTTC.

The chain links TRBV5-1 to TRBJ2-5, with D unclear. Per the germline V gene, CDR1 is SGHRS and CDR2 is YFSETQ. There are 13 residues in the CDR3. V lost 4 bases to trimming and J lost 7 bases, with 14 bases between them. The CDR3 DNA sequence: TGCGCCAGCAGCCCGATGGTGGAGCGGACCCAGTACTTC. Its translation is CASSPMVERTQYF.

This clone was counted once. The chain uses TRBV2 and TRBJ1-2; D is unclear. Germline V gene sequence: CDR1 SNHLY, CDR2 FYNNEI. Trimming left V 3 bases short and J 2 bases short, with 7 bases between. The CDR3 extends over 13 amino acids. The CDR3: CASSEVSNYGYTF. The DNA of the CDR3 is TGTGCCAGCAGTGAGGTCAGCAACTATGGCTACACCTTC.

V gene TRBV7-2 combines with J gene TRBJ1-4; the match to TRBD1 covers 8 bases. Unmatched junction bases numbered 9, after V lost 2 bases and J lost 1 base. This CDR3 is 18 amino acids long. Germline assignment: CDR1 SGHTA and CDR2 FQGNSA. In DNA form, the CDR3 reads TGTGCCAGCAGCTTAAGAGTAGGACAGGGCGTAACTAATGAAAAACTGTTTTTT. This codes for CASSLRVGQGVTNEKLFF.

The rearrangement joins TRBV10-2 to TRBJ2-4; D not resolved. Germline V gene data show CDR1 as WSHSY and CDR2 as SAAADI. Trimming pared 11 bases from V and 0 bases from J, leaving 23 bases between. This CDR3 has 17 residues. CDR3: CASGPPEFPLAKNIQYF. The CDR3 DNA is TGCGCCTCAGGACCGCCCGAGTTCCCCTTAGCCAAAAACATTCAGTACTTC.

This chain connects TRBV18 to TRBJ2-7; perhaps TRBD1 as D (6 bases). V was cut by 3 bases and J by 0 bases, with 9 bases left in between. The CDR3 length is 14 residues. Germline loops: CDR1 KGHSH, CDR2 LQKENI. The CDR3 sequence is CASSPQGSSYEQYF. Written as DNA, the CDR3 is TGTGCCAGCTCACCTCAGGGGTCCTCCTACGAGCAGTACTTC. Full variable domain (missing parts from reference TRBV18 and TRBJ2-7): NAGVMQNPRHLVRRRGQEARLRCSPMKGHSHVYWYRQLPEEGLKFMVYLQKENIIDESGMPKERFSAEFPKEGPSILRIQQVVRGDSAAYFCASSPQGSSYEQYFGPGTRLTVT.

The chain employs TRBV6-5 and TRBJ1-2; TRBD1 matches 9 bases. Trimming took 5 bases from V and 4 from J; bases not matched to a gene: 5. Germline CDR1 is MNHEY and CDR2 is SVGAGI. There are 14 residues in the CDR3. For the CDR3, the DNA is TGTGCCAGCAGTCGCGGGACAGGGTTCTATGGCTACACCTTC. It codes for CASSRGTGFYGYTF.

CDR3: CASSPQGQNYGYTF. In DNA form, the CDR3 reads TGCGCCAGCAGCCCCCAGGGACAGAACTATGGCTACACCTTC. The rearrangement links TRBV5-1 to TRBJ1-2; 7 bases fit TRBD1. This CDR3 contains 14 residues. J lost 2 bases, V lost 4 bases, and 5 bases had no gene match. Germline V gene lookup returns CDR1 SGHRS and CDR2 YFSETQ.

J is TRBJ1-5 and V is TRBV5-6; the D is unclear. With 1 base removed from V and 0 bases from J, the gap between germline ends came to 14 bases. CDR1 and CDR2 (germline): SGHDT, YYEEEE. The CDR3 is 17 amino acids. The CDR3 loop is CASSLRGALDSNQPQHF. The CDR3 nucleotides are TGTGCCAGCAGCTTGCGCGGTGCCCTCGATAGCAATCAGCCCCAGCATTTT.

This clone was seen a handful of times. The J gene is TRBJ1-1, the V gene TRBV5-5; no definite D call. This CDR3 spans 12 amino acids. Germline V gene lookup returns CDR1 SGHKS and CDR2 YYEKEE (reference sequence). Trimming removed 4 bases at V and 2 bases at J, with 6 bases between. In DNA form, the CDR3 reads TGTGCCAGCAGCCTACCTAACACTGAAGCTTTCTTT. It yields the protein CASSLPNTEAFF.

The chain links TRBV29-1 to TRBJ2-3; D is uncertain. CDR1 and CDR2 (germline): SQVTM, ANQGSEA. V was shortened by 3 bases and J by 2 bases, with 6 bases between the two germline ends. CDR3 size: 12 residues. DNA of the CDR3: TGCAGCGTTGAGCAGGCCACAGATACGCAGTATTTT. Its translation is CSVEQATDTQYF.

The rearrangement uses TRBV9 and TRBJ1-4, with D possibly matching TRBD1 (6 bases). Germline V gives CDR1 SGDLS, CDR2 YYNGEE. The CDR3 runs 18 residues. The V end was cut by 4 bases, the J end by 1 base, with 20 bases between. CDR3 in DNA: TGTGCCAGCAGCTTCCTATGTCAGGGGAGTGAAACTAATGAAAAACTGTTTTTT. Translating gives CASSFLCQGSETNEKLFF.

The rearrangement links TRBV11-2 to TRBJ1-5, with a possible D match to TRBD1 (6 bases). The CDR3 has 15 amino acids. Trimming took off 4 bases at V and 5 bases at J, with 15 bases between the two ends. The germline V gene has CDR1 SGHAT and CDR2 FQNNGV. This chain's CDR3 is CASSSTAGVDQPQHF. The CDR3 DNA is TGTGCCAGCAGCTCGACCGCAGGGGTGGATCAGCCCCAGCATTTT.

V usage is TRBV4-3 and J usage is TRBJ2-5; 7 bases line up with TRBD1. Germline values: CDR1 LGHNA, CDR2 YSLEER. Unmatched junction bases numbered 19, after V lost 1 base and J lost 2 bases. The CDR3 consists of 20 residues. CDR3: CASSQVLTGTENLGQETQYF. CDR3 bases: TGCGCCAGCAGCCAAGTCTTGACCGGGACAGAGAATTTGGGTCAAGAGACCCAGTACTTC.

This clone was picked up one time. V is TRBV4-2 and J is TRBJ2-3; TRBD2 matches 9 bases. CDR3 length: 16 amino acids. The germline V gene has CDR1 LGHNA and CDR2 YNFKEQ. With 1 base clipped from V and 5 bases from J, the junction kept 7 bases outside the gene matches. CDR3 in DNA: TGTGCCAGCAGCCAAGCCCTAGCGGGGTTGGGAGATACGCAGTATTTT. Protein product: CASSQALAGLGDTQYF.

This clone was picked up a small number of times. This chain uses TRBV6-6 with TRBJ1-6, with D uncertain. The CDR3 length is 13 residues. Germline CDR1 reads MNHNY; CDR2 reads SVGAGI (reference sequence). V was pared by 3 bases and J by 8 bases, with 8 bases between. The CDR3 protein is CASSYWSDSPLHF. The DNA for the CDR3 is TGTGCCAGCAGTTATTGGAGTGATTCACCCCTCCACTTT.